This T cell receptor beta chain was sequenced during a study of blood T cells in healthy people across ages. On this clonotype: A clone one base away is much larger, so this may be a read error.

Primed by a sample-barcoded 5' primer and a J-beta primer mix, a second PCR proceeded for about 7 to 12 cycles. TCRdb used MiXCR to reprocess the 5' RACE reads, holding one entry per CDR3 protein. The data hold 800,000 to 950,000 distinct CDR3 sequences, with roughly 28% observed a single time. The same data also contributed to another study, on T cells of mothers and their children. As that study records: The study found slightly higher but non-significant overlap in related versus unrelated mother-child pairs.

Sequencing input: blood. The sequence was obtained from a woman aged 40 to 50 in good health.

The CDR3 DNA reads as TGTGTCAGCAGTGAACCGGACAATCAGCCCCAGCATTTT. As protein: CVSSEPDNQPQHF. The chain combines TRBV6-1 with TRBJ1-5; D not resolved. Germline loops: CDR1 MNHNS, CDR2 SASEGT. The CDR3 contains 13 residues.